Listed below are T cell receptor beta chains from one sample, sequenced in a study of T cells in Graves' hyperthyroidism and ophthalmopathy. TCRdb called the multiplex PCR reads again in MiXCR, with one record for every CDR3 protein. The sample lists some 360,000 distinct CDR3 sequences; 11% to 15% were seen once. Sequencing was carried out using blood. These receptors all stem from a woman in her fifties or sixties with Graves' hyperthyroidism. The CDR3 runs from the conserved cysteine through the conserved F or W. Each record gives: clone size, V gene, D gene, J gene, CDR3 DNA, CDR3 protein. D genes are given only for firm matches. A row's size may be missing; if present it is once, few, many or a size class.

clone size: -; V gene: TRBV10-3; D gene: TRBD1; J gene: TRBJ2-5; CDR3 DNA: TGTGCCATCAGGGACAGGGATCGGTCTGAGACCCAGTACTTC; CDR3 protein: CAIRDRDRSETQYF
clone size: many; V gene: TRBV27; D gene: -; J gene: TRBJ2-3; CDR3 DNA: TGTGCCAGCAGTACTTTTCGGACAGATACGCAGTATTTT; CDR3 protein: CASSTFRTDTQYF
clone size: -; V gene: TRBV12-3/TRBV12-4; D gene: -; J gene: TRBJ1-3; CDR3 DNA: TGTGCCAGCAGGATCCTAAGAGACACCATATATTTT; CDR3 protein: CASRILRDTIYF
clone size: many; V gene: TRBV30; D gene: -; J gene: TRBJ2-7; CDR3 DNA: TGTGCCTGGAGTTGGACCCGGTACGGCGAGCAGTACTTC; CDR3 protein: CAWSWTRYGEQYF
clone size: -; V gene: TRBV18; D gene: -; J gene: TRBJ2-2; CDR3 DNA: TGTGCCAGCTCTACTAAGCAGGGGACCGGGGAGCTGTTTTTT; CDR3 protein: CASSTKQGTGELFF
clone size: many; V gene: TRBV28; D gene: -; J gene: TRBJ1-2; CDR3 DNA: TGTGCCAGCACCGAGGAGGGTAGGAGGGGCTACACCTTC; CDR3 protein: CASTEEGRRGYTF
clone size: -; V gene: TRBV7-9; D gene: TRBD1; J gene: TRBJ2-7; CDR3 DNA: TGTGCCAGCAGCCACCGGGACAGGGCGGACGAGCAGTACTTC; CDR3 protein: CASSHRDRADEQYF
clone size: many; V gene: TRBV5-1; D gene: TRBD2; J gene: TRBJ2-5; CDR3 DNA: TGCGCCAGCAGCTTGGTTCCTAGCGGGAGAGGGGAGACCCAGTACTTC; CDR3 protein: CASSLVPSGRGETQYF
clone size: many; V gene: TRBV5-6; D gene: -; J gene: TRBJ2-7; CDR3 DNA: TGTGCCAGCAGCTTTATTGGGGAGCAGTACTTC; CDR3 protein: CASSFIGEQYF
clone size: many; V gene: TRBV3-1; D gene: -; J gene: TRBJ2-5; CDR3 DNA: TGTGCCAGCAGCCACGCGGAGGAAGAGACCCAGTACTTC; CDR3 protein: CASSHAEEETQYF
clone size: many; V gene: TRBV6-1; D gene: -; J gene: TRBJ2-7; CDR3 DNA: TGTGCCAGCAGTGAATATGGGGAGCAGTACTTC; CDR3 protein: CASSEYGEQYF
clone size: -; V gene: TRBV15; D gene: -; J gene: TRBJ1-1; CDR3 DNA: TGTGCCACCAGCAGAGATCTGGGGAGGGGCACTGAAGCTTTCTTT; CDR3 protein: CATSRDLGRGTEAFF
clone size: many; V gene: TRBV6-1; D gene: -; J gene: TRBJ1-2; CDR3 DNA: TGTGCCAGCACCGACCCGGGAAAGGCTAACTATGGCTACACCTTC; CDR3 protein: CASTDPGKANYGYTF
clone size: many; V gene: TRBV2; D gene: -; J gene: TRBJ2-3; CDR3 DNA: TGTGCCAGCAGCACTAGTTTGGTGACAGATACGCAGTATTTT; CDR3 protein: CASSTSLVTDTQYF
clone size: many; V gene: TRBV11-2; D gene: TRBD2; J gene: TRBJ2-7; CDR3 DNA: TGTGCCAGCAGCTTAGCCCTAGCGGGAACCTACGAGCAGTACTTC; CDR3 protein: CASSLALAGTYEQYF
clone size: -; V gene: TRBV19; D gene: -; J gene: TRBJ1-3; CDR3 DNA: TGTGCCAGTAGTCTTGAGAGAAGTTACTCTGGAAACACCATATATTTT; CDR3 protein: CASSLERSYSGNTIYF
clone size: few; V gene: TRBV13; D gene: -; J gene: TRBJ1-1; CDR3 DNA: TGTGCCAGCAGCGTGAACTGGCAGGGTCACGGGATGAACACTGAAGCTTTCTTT; CDR3 protein: CASSVNWQGHGMNTEAFF
clone size: few; V gene: TRBV2; D gene: -; J gene: TRBJ2-2; CDR3 DNA: TGTGCCAGCATGGGCGGAGGAGGGTACACCGGGGAGCTGTTTTTT; CDR3 protein: CASMGGGGYTGELFF
clone size: few; V gene: TRBV27; D gene: -; J gene: TRBJ1-1; CDR3 DNA: TGTGCCAGCAGTTTATCGAACGGGGGGCAAACTGAAGCTTTCTTT; CDR3 protein: CASSLSNGGQTEAFF
clone size: many; V gene: TRBV2; D gene: -; J gene: TRBJ2-3; CDR3 DNA: TGTGCCAGCAGTGAAATGTTAGATACGCAGTATTTT; CDR3 protein: CASSEMLDTQYF
clone size: -; V gene: TRBV18; D gene: -; J gene: TRBJ2-5; CDR3 DNA: TGTGCCAGCTCACCACAGGCAGGGGAGACCCAGTACTTC; CDR3 protein: CASSPQAGETQYF
clone size: -; V gene: TRBV18; D gene: -; J gene: TRBJ2-7; CDR3 DNA: TGTGCCAGCTCACCGAAAACGGTAGGCGAGCAGTACTTC; CDR3 protein: CASSPKTVGEQYF
clone size: many; V gene: TRBV5-1; D gene: TRBD2; J gene: TRBJ2-1; CDR3 DNA: TGCGCCAGCAGCACCTCCCTAGCGGGAGCTAATGAGCAGTTCTTC; CDR3 protein: CASSTSLAGANEQFF
clone size: many; V gene: TRBV28; D gene: -; J gene: TRBJ1-5; CDR3 DNA: TGTGCCAGCAGTTTAGACAGGTCCGGCCCTAATCAGCCCCAGCATTTT; CDR3 protein: CASSLDRSGPNQPQHF
clone size: many; V gene: TRBV2; D gene: TRBD1; J gene: TRBJ2-1; CDR3 DNA: TGTGCCAGCAGTGAATGGGGATTAGACAGGGACTCCTACAATGAGCAGTTCTTC; CDR3 protein: CASSEWGLDRDSYNEQFF
clone size: many; V gene: TRBV12-3/TRBV12-4; D gene: TRBD1; J gene: TRBJ1-1; CDR3 DNA: TGTGCCAGCAGGACAGGGTGGCACACTGAAGCTTTCTTT; CDR3 protein: CASRTGWHTEAFF
clone size: many; V gene: TRBV2; D gene: -; J gene: TRBJ2-7; CDR3 DNA: TGTGCCAGCAGGGAGGTCGGGCAGCACTACGAGCAGTACTTC; CDR3 protein: CASREVGQHYEQYF
clone size: -; V gene: TRBV12-3/TRBV12-4; D gene: TRBD2; J gene: TRBJ2-1; CDR3 DNA: TGTGCCAGCAGTTTGGCTAGCGGGAGCCTCAATTACAATGAGCAGTCCTTC; CDR3 protein: CASSLASGSLNYNEQSF
clone size: many; V gene: TRBV24-1; D gene: TRBD1; J gene: TRBJ2-3; CDR3 DNA: TGTGCCACCAGCATAACCGGGACAGGGGTCGATACGCAGTATTTT; CDR3 protein: CATSITGTGVDTQYF
clone size: many; V gene: TRBV2; D gene: -; J gene: TRBJ1-1; CDR3 DNA: TGTGCCAGCATCAAAGGGGGGACATCGAACACTGAAGCTTTCTTT; CDR3 protein: CASIKGGTSNTEAFF
clone size: many; V gene: TRBV19; D gene: -; J gene: TRBJ2-7; CDR3 DNA: TGTGCCAGTAGTCTCGGTGGGACATCGGGCTCCTACGAGCAGTACTTC; CDR3 protein: CASSLGGTSGSYEQYF
clone size: many; V gene: TRBV28; D gene: TRBD1; J gene: TRBJ2-7; CDR3 DNA: TGTGCCAGCAGCTCCGGACAGGGGTACAGCGAGCAGTACTTC; CDR3 protein: CASSSGQGYSEQYF